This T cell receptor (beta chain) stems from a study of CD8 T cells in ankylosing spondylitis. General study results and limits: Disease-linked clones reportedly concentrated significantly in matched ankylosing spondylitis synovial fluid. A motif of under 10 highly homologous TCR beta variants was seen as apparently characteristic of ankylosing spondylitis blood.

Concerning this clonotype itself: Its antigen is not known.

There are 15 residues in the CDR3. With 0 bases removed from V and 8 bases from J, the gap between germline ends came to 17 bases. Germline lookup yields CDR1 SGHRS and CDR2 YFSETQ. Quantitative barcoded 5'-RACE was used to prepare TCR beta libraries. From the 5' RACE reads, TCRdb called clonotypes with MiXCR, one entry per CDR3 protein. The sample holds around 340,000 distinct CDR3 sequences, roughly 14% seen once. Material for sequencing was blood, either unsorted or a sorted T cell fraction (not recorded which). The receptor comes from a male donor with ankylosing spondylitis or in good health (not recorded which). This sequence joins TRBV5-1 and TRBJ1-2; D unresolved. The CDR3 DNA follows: TGCGCCAGCAGCTTGGGACCCCTGGCCCTCGGGGGCTACACCTTC. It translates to CASSLGPLALGGYTF.